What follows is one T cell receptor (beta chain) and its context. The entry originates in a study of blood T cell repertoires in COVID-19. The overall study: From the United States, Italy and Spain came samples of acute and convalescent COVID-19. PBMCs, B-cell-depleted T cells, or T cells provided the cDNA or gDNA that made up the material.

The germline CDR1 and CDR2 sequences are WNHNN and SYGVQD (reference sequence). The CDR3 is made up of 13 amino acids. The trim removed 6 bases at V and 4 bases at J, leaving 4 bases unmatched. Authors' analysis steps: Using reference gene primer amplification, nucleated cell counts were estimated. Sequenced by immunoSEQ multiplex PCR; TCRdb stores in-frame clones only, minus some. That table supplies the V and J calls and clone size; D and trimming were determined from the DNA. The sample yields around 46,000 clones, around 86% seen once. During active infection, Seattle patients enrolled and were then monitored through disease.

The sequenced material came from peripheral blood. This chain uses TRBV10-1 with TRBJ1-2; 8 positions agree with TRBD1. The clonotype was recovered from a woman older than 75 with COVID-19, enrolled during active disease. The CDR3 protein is CASSGTGTYGYTF. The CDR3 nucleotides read TGCGCCAGCAGCGGGACAGGCACCTATGGCTACACCTTC.